The clone carrying this TCR beta chain is a singleton in its sample. This entry is derived from a study of cytomegalovirus exposure and HLA in healthy donors. The CDR3 covers 13 residues. V lost 5 bases, J lost 1 base, and 6 bases lay in between. The V gene's germline CDR1 is ENHRY and CDR2 SYGVKD. The PCR was carried out with 60 Vbeta primers and 13 Jbeta primers. Using immunoSEQ multiplex PCR, the repertoire was profiled, and TCRdb retains in-frame clones only, with some absent. Of approximately 140,000 clones in the sample, over 75% are singletons; the top ten hold less than 3%. The TCR comes from a male donor in good health and CMV-seronegative. The source material was PBMCs. The chain combines TRBV10-3 with TRBJ1-5; D call uncertain. CDR3 region: CAISPVSNQPQHF. CDR3 in DNA: TGTGCCATCAGTCCGGTGAGCAATCAGCCCCAGCATTTT.